The source of this T cell receptor beta chain is a study of shared clonotypes between healthy human individuals. Using immunoSEQ multiplex PCR, the repertoire was profiled, and TCRdb retains in-frame clones only, with some absent. The repertoire consists of approximately 1,000,000 clones, with about 80% occurring once and the leading ten covering 0.89%. The sample holds a few counts of this clone. V dropped 1 base and J dropped 3 bases, with 10 bases sitting between them. CDR1 and CDR2 (germline): SGHDN, FVKESK. This CDR3 spans 15 amino acids. Sequenced material: memory CD4+ T cells from PBMCs. Subset reported: CD45RA-negative fraction. The TCR comes from a man younger than 30 in good health. Some clones in this sample may be carry-over from other donors' samples. The gene calls are TRBV14 and TRBJ1-5; D call uncertain. The CDR3 region has the DNA TGTGCCAGCAGCCAAGTCCCGGATTACAATCAGCCCCAGCATTTT. The encoded protein is CASSQVPDYNQPQHF.